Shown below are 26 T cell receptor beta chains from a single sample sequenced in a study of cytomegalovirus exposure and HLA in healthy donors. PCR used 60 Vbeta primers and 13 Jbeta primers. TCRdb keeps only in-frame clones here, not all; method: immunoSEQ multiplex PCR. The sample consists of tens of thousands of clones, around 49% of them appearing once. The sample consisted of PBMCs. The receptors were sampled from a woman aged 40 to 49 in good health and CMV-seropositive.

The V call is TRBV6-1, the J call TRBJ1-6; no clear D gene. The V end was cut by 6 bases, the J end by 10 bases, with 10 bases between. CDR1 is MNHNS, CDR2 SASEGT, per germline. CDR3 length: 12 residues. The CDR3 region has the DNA TGTGCCAGCAGAGGCAACGGGTCACCCCTCCACTTT. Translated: CASRGNGSPLHF.

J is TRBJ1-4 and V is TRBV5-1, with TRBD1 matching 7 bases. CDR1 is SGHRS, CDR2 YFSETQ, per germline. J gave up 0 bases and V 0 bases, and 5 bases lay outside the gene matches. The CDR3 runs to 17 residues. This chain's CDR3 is CASSLDPTGATNEKLFF. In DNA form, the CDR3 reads TGCGCCAGCAGCTTGGACCCCACAGGGGCAACTAATGAAAAACTGTTTTTT.

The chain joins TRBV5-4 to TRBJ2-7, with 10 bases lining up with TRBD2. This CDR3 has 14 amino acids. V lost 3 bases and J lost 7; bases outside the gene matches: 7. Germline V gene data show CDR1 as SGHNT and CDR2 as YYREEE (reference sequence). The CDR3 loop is CASSSTSGALEQYF. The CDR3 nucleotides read TGTGCCAGCAGCTCCACTAGCGGGGCCCTGGAGCAGTACTTC.

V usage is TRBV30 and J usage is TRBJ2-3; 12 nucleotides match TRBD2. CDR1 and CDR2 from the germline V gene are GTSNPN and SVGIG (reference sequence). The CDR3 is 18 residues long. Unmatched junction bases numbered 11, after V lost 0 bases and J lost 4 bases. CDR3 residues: CAWSVLAGGVLGADTQYF. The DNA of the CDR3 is TGTGCCTGGAGTGTACTAGCGGGGGGCGTTTTGGGGGCAGATACGCAGTATTTT. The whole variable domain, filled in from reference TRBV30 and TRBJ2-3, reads SQTIHQWPATLVQPVGSPLSLECTVEGTSNPNLYWYRQAAGRGLQLLFYSVGIGQISSEVPQNLSASRPQDRQFILSSKKLLLSDSGFYLCAWSVLAGGVLGADTQYFGPGTRLTVL.

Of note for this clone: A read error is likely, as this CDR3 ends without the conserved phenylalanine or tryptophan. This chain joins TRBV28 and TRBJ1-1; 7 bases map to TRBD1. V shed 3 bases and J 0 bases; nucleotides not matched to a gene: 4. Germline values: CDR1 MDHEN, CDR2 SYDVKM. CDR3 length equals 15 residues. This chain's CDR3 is CASSFGTAMNTEAFV. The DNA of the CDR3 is TGTGCCAGCAGTTTCGGGACAGCCATGAACACTGAAGCTTTCGTT.

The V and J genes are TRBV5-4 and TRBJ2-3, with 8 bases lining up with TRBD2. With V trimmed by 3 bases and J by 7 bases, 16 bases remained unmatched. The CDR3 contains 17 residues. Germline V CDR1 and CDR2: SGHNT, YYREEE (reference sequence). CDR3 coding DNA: TGTGCCAGCAGCTCGGGGGGGGCGGGGGTAGCGGGGAATACGCAGTATTTT. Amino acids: CASSSGGAGVAGNTQYF.

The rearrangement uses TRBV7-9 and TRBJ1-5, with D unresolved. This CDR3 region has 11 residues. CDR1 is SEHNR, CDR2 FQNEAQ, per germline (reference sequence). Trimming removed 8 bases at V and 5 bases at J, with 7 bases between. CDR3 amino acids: CASPTDQPQHF. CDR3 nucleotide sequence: TGTGCCAGCCCCACTGATCAGCCCCAGCATTTT.

Written as DNA, the CDR3 is TGTGCCAGTAGCCGAGGACAGGGTCTTGCCTACGAGCAGTACTTC. Protein product: CASSRGQGLAYEQYF. The V and J genes are TRBV28 and TRBJ2-7, with 8 bases fitting TRBD1. J lost 2 bases, V lost 9 bases, and 12 bases had no gene match. The CDR3 is 15 amino acids. Germline V gene data show CDR1 as MDHEN and CDR2 as SYDVKM.

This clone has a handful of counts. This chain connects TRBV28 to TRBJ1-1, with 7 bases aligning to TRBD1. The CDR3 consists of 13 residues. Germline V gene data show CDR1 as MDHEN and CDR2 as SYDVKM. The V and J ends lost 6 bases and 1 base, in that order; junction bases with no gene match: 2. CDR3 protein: CASSGTANTEAFF. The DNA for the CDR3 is TGTGCCAGCAGCGGGACAGCGAACACTGAAGCTTTCTTT.

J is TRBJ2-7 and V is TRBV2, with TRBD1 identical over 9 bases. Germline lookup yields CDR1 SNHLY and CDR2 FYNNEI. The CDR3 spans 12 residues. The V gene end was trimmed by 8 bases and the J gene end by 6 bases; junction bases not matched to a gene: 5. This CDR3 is CASEGQGGEQYF. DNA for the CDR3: TGTGCCAGCGAGGGACAGGGTGGCGAGCAGTACTTC. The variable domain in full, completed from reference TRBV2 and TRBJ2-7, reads EPEVTQTPSHQVTQMGQEVILRCVPISNHLYFYWYRQILGQKVEFLVSFYNNEISEKSEIFDDQFSVERPDGSNFTLKIRSTKLEDSAMYFCASEGQGGEQYFGPGTRLTVT.

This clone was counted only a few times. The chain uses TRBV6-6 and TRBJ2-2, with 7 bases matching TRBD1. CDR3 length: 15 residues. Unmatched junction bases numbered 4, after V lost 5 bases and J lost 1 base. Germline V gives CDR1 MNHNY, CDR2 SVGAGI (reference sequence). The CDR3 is CASSKGQMNTGELFF. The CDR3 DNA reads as TGTGCCAGCAGTAAGGGACAGATGAACACCGGGGAGCTGTTTTTT.

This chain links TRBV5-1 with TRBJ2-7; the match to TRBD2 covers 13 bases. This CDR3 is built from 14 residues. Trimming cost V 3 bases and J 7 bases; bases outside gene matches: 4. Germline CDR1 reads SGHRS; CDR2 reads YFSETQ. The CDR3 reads CASSSGLAGKEQYF. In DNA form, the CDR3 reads TGCGCCAGCAGCTCGGGACTAGCGGGGAAAGAGCAGTACTTC.

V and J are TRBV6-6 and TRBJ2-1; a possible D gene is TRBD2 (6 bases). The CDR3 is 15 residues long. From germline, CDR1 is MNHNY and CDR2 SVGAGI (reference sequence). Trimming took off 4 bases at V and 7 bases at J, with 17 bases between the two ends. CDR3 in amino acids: CASSSRPPGGNEQFF. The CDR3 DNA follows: TGTGCCAGCAGTTCCAGGCCCCCCGGGGGTAATGAGCAGTTCTTC.

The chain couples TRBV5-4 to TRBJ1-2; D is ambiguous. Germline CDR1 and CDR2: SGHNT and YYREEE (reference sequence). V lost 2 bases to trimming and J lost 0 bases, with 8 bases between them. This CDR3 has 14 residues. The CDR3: CASSFSNSNYGYTF. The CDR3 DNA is TGTGCCAGCAGCTTTTCCAACTCTAACTATGGCTACACCTTC.

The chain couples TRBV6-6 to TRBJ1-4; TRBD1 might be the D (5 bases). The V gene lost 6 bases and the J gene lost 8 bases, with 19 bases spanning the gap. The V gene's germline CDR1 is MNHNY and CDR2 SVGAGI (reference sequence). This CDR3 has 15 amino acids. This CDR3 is CASRDGHTPGEKLFF. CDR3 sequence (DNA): TGTGCCAGCAGAGACGGACATACCCCCGGGGAAAAACTGTTTTTT.

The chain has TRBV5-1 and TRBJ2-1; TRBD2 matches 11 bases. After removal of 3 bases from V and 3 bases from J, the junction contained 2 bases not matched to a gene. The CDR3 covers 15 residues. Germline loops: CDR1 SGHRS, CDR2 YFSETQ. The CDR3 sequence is CASSSGTSGYNEQFF. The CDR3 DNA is TGCGCCAGCAGCTCCGGGACTAGCGGCTACAATGAGCAGTTCTTC. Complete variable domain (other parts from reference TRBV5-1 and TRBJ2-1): KAGVTQTPRYLIKTRGQQVTLSCSPISGHRSVSWYQQTPGQGLQFLFEYFSETQRNKGNFPGRFSGRQFSNSRSEMNVSTLELGDSALYLCASSSGTSGYNEQFFGPGTRLTVL.

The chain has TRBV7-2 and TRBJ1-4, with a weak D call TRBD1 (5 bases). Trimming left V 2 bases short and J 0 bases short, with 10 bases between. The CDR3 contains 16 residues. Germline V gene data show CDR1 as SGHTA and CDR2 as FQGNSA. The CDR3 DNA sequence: TGTGCCAGCAGCTTAACAGGCTCCGCAACTAATGAAAAACTGTTTTTT. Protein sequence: CASSLTGSATNEKLFF.

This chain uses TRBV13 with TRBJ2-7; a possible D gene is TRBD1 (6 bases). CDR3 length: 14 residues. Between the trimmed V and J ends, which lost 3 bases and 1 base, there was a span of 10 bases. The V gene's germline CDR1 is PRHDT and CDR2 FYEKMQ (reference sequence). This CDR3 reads CASSFRDISYEQYF. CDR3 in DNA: TGTGCCAGCAGCTTCCGGGACATTTCCTACGAGCAGTACTTC.

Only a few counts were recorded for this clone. Written as DNA, the CDR3 is TGTGCCAGCAGCGGAGCGGGGGCCTTCTACAATGAGCAGTTCTTC. It translates to CASSGAGAFYNEQFF. J is TRBJ2-1 and V is TRBV9; TRBD2 matches 8 bases. The CDR3 covers 15 residues. J was trimmed by 3 bases and V by 3 bases; bases with no gene match: 5. Per the germline V gene, CDR1 is SGDLS and CDR2 is YYNGEE.

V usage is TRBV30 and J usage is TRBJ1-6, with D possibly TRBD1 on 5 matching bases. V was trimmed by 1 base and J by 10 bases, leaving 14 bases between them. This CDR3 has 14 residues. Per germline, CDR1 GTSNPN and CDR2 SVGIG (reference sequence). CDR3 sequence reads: CAWSAGQGQSPLHF. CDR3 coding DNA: TGTGCCTGGAGTGCCGGACAAGGGCAATCACCCCTCCACTTT. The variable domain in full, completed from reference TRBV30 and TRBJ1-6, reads SQTIHQWPATLVQPVGSPLSLECTVEGTSNPNLYWYRQAAGRGLQLLFYSVGIGQISSEVPQNLSASRPQDRQFILSSKKLLLSDSGFYLCAWSAGQGQSPLHFGNGTRLTVT.

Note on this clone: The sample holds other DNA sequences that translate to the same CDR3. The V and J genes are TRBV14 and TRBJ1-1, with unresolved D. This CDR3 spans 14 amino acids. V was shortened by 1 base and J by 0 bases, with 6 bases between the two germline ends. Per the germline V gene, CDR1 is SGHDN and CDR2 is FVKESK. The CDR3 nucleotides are TGTGCCAGCAGCCAAGCCCTATTGAACACTGAAGCTTTCTTT. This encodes CASSQALLNTEAFF.

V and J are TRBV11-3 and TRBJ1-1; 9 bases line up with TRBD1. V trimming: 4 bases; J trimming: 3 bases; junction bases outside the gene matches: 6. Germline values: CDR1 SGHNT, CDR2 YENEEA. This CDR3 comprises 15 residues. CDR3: CASSSGQGPYTEAFF. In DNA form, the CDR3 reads TGTGCCAGCAGCTCCGGACAGGGGCCTTACACTGAAGCTTTCTTT.

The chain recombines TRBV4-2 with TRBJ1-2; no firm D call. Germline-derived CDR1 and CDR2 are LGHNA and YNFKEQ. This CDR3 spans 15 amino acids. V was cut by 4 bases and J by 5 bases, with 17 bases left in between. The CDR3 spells CASSPGGIGLYGYTF. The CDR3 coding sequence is TGTGCCAGCAGCCCCGGAGGAATCGGACTTTATGGCTACACCTTC.

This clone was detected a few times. The CDR3 region is CASSNRGFTEAFF. CDR3 nucleotide sequence: TGTGCCAGCAGCAACAGGGGCTTCACTGAAGCTTTCTTT. This rearrangement joins TRBV6-1 to TRBJ1-1; 7 bases map to TRBD1. CDR1 is MNHNS, CDR2 SASEGT, per germline. This CDR3 has 13 amino acids. J gave up 4 bases and V 6 bases, and 5 bases lay outside the gene matches.

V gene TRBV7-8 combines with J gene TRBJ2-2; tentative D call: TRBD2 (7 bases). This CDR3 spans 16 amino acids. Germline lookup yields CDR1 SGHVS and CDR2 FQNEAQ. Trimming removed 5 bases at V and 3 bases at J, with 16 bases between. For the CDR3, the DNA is TGTGCCAGCAGCATAAGGGGGGGGGATTACACCGGGGAGCTGTTTTTT. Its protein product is CASSIRGGDYTGELFF.

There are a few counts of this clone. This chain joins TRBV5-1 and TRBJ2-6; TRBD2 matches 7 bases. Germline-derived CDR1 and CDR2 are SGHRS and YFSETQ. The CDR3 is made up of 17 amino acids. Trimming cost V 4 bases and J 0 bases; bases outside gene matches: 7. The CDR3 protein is CASSISGTNSGANVLTF. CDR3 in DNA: TGCGCCAGCAGCATAAGCGGGACTAACTCTGGGGCCAACGTCCTGACTTTC.